The 13 T cell receptor beta chains below all came from one sample that was sequenced in a study of blood T cell repertoires in COVID-19. Profiling relied on immunoSEQ multiplex PCR, and the TCRdb table lists in-frame clones only, not all of them. There are roughly 190,000 clones in the sample; roughly nine tenths occur only once, and 20% to 25% lies in the top ten. Sequencing used PBMCs or T cells enriched from blood (not recorded which). The origin of the receptors is a woman aged 40 to 50 in a cohort exposed to, infected with or recovered from COVID-19 (not recorded which).

The chain employs TRBV19 and TRBJ2-3, with 11 nucleotides matching TRBD2. The length of the CDR3 is 19 residues. Germline lookup yields CDR1 LNHDA and CDR2 SQIVND (reference sequence). With V trimmed by 6 bases and J by 0 bases, 14 bases remained unmatched. CDR3 bases: TGTGCCAGTAGCAGAGCGGCGACTAGCGGGGTCTCTAGCACAGATACGCAGTATTTT. Its translation: CASSRAATSGVSSTDTQYF.

The chain recombines TRBV24-1 with TRBJ2-1; D is possibly TRBD1 (5 bases). Between the trimmed V and J ends, which lost 3 bases and 4 bases, there was a span of 9 bases. CDR1 is KGHDR and CDR2 is SFDVKD in the germline V gene. CDR3 length: 14 residues. CDR3 residues: CATSDPQGYNEQFF. CDR3 bases: TGTGCCACCAGTGATCCGCAGGGTTACAATGAGCAGTTCTTC.

The genes are TRBV9 and TRBJ1-1; 7 bases match TRBD1. The V and J ends lost 3 bases and 1 base, in that order; junction bases with no gene match: 6. The CDR3 is 15 amino acids. CDR1 and CDR2 (germline): SGDLS, YYNGEE. The CDR3 here is CASSETGLGNTEAFF. CDR3 nucleotides: TGTGCCAGCAGCGAGACAGGGTTGGGGAACACTGAAGCTTTCTTT.

In this sample, this clone turned up once. This chain joins TRBV12-3 or TRBV12-4 and TRBJ2-7; D possibly corresponds to TRBD2 (5 bases). V lost 7 bases, J lost 6 bases, and 16 bases lay in between. The CDR3 consists of 13 residues. The CDR3 DNA sequence: TGTGCCAGCACCCCTGAACTAGTTTCCGAGCAGTACTTC. This encodes CASTPELVSEQYF.

The chain combines TRBV5-1 with TRBJ2-7; 7 bases match TRBD1. The CDR3 loop spans 14 amino acids. V trimming: 3 bases; J trimming: 2 bases; junction bases outside the gene matches: 5. CDR1 and CDR2 from the germline V gene are SGHRS and YFSETQ. The CDR3 reads CASSSSGTAYEQYF. DNA for the CDR3: TGCGCCAGCAGCTCCTCCGGGACAGCCTACGAGCAGTACTTC.

This clone was seen only a few times. The rearrangement uses TRBV19 and TRBJ2-7; 10 nucleotides match TRBD1. CDR1 is LNHDA and CDR2 is SQIVND in the germline V gene (reference sequence). This CDR3 has 14 amino acids. V lost 5 bases and J lost 4; bases outside the gene matches: 5. The CDR3 here is CASSSGQGMYEQYF. The CDR3 coding sequence is TGTGCCAGTAGTTCGGGACAGGGGATGTACGAGCAGTACTTC.

The rearrangement links TRBV28 to TRBJ2-5; 8 bases match TRBD2. This CDR3 is 15 amino acids long. Germline V lookup: CDR1 MDHEN, CDR2 SYDVKM. Trimming removed 4 bases from V and 5 bases from J; junction bases left unmatched: 9. The CDR3 DNA is TGTGCCAGCAGTTCTTTTACGGGAGGGCGGGAGACCCAGTACTTC. Encoded protein: CASSSFTGGRETQYF.

Concerning this clone itself: Its ends do not fully match the called genes, so a read error is possible. The same CDR3 can be traced to other DNA sequences in this sample. The genes are TRBV9 and TRBJ1-1, with D possibly matching TRBD1 (5 bases). CDR1 and CDR2 (germline): SGDLS, YYNGEE. The CDR3 loop spans 16 amino acids. The CDR3 reads CASSVGPGGEVGIAFF. CDR3 DNA sequence: TGCGCCAGCAGCGTCGGCCCGGGGGGGGAAGTAGGGATAGCTTTCTTT.

The V call is TRBV7-8, the J call TRBJ2-5; tentative D call: TRBD1 (5 bases). V lost 5 bases and J lost 0, with 10 bases in between. CDR1 is SGHVS and CDR2 is FQNEAQ in the germline V gene. This CDR3 region has 14 residues. The CDR3 reads CASSPGFHQETQYF. Written as DNA, the CDR3 is TGTGCCAGCAGCCCAGGGTTTCACCAAGAGACCCAGTACTTC.

The gene calls are TRBV11-2 and TRBJ2-5; the match to TRBD2 covers 9 bases. Trimming cost V 1 base and J 5 bases; bases outside gene matches: 8. The germline CDR1 and CDR2 sequences are SGHAT and FQNNGV. CDR3 length: 16 residues. The CDR3 protein is CASSLVSGGRGETQYF. The CDR3 nucleotides are TGTGCCAGCAGCTTAGTAAGCGGCGGGAGGGGCGAGACCCAGTACTTC.

This clone was detected once. V is TRBV6-2 or TRBV6-3 and J is TRBJ2-1; 8 bases are a match to TRBD2. V trimming: 2 bases; J trimming: 15 bases; junction bases outside the gene matches: 12. There are 14 residues in the CDR3. The germline CDR1 and CDR2 sequences are MNHEY and SVGEGT. Here the CDR3 reads CASSYRLAHRVMFF. The CDR3 DNA follows: TGTGCCAGCAGTTACCGACTAGCGCATAGGGTTATGTTCTTC.

The genes are TRBV7-2 and TRBJ1-2; TRBD1 is a possible D gene (5 bases). The CDR3 has 14 residues. V was cut by 3 bases and J by 0 bases, with 8 bases left in between. CDR1 and CDR2 from the germline V gene are SGHTA and FQGNSA. The CDR3: CASSFGTSNYGYTF. The CDR3 nucleotides are TGTGCCAGCAGCTTCGGGACTTCTAACTATGGCTACACCTTC. The full variable domain, with the rest looked up from reference TRBV7-2 and TRBJ1-2, is GAGVSQSPSNKVTEKGKDVELRCDPISGHTALYWYRQSLGQGLEFLIYFQGNSAPDKSGLPSDRFSAERTGGSVSTLTIQRTQQEDSAVYLCASSFGTSNYGYTFGSGTRLTVV.

This clone was recorded a few times. This rearrangement joins TRBV19 to TRBJ2-7, with 7 bases that match TRBD1. V lost 6 bases to trimming and J lost 3 bases; unmatched junction nucleotides: 8. Germline lookup yields CDR1 LNHDA and CDR2 SQIVND (reference sequence). This CDR3 is built from 14 residues. CDR3 nucleotides: TGTGCCAGTAGCCGACAGGGCTTATACTACGAGCAGTACTTC. Encoded protein: CASSRQGLYYEQYF.